The clone carrying this T cell receptor beta chain appeared a few times. No antigen is known for it. This record comes from a study of cytomegalovirus exposure and HLA in healthy donors. General observations from the study: In vitro checks showed that a few CMV-associated chains really do target CMV antigens. Sequencing artifact likely explains a cluster of highly shared sequence variants. Most observed TCR sequences were rare, whereas some public TCRs were detected in many donors. TCR beta V segments were, for the most part, productive about 87% or about 30% of the time in an earlier analysis.

The primer mix had 60 Vbeta and 13 Jbeta primers. The repertoire was sequenced with immunoSEQ multiplex PCR; TCRdb's copy has only in-frame clones and lacks some. The table includes 90,000 to 100,000 clones, approximately 64% detected once. Sequenced sample: PBMCs. The sequence derives from a boy aged 5-17 years in good health and CMV-seropositive.

The CDR3 nucleotides are TGTGCCAGCAGCTTCGGGACAGGGGATGCTGAAGCTTTCTTT. This translates into CASSFGTGDAEAFF. J is TRBJ1-1 and V is TRBV7-9; TRBD1 matches at 10 bases. Unmatched junction bases numbered 4, after V lost 3 bases and J lost 6 bases. The CDR3 is 14 amino acids. Per germline, CDR1 SEHNR and CDR2 FQNEAQ (reference sequence). Full variable domain (rest looked up from reference TRBV7-9 and TRBJ1-1): DTGVSQNPRHKITKRGQNVTFRCDPISEHNRLYWYRQTLGQGPEFLTYFQNEAQLEKSRLLSDRFSAERPKGSFSTLEIQRTEQGDSAMYLCASSFGTGDAEAFFGQGTRLTVV.